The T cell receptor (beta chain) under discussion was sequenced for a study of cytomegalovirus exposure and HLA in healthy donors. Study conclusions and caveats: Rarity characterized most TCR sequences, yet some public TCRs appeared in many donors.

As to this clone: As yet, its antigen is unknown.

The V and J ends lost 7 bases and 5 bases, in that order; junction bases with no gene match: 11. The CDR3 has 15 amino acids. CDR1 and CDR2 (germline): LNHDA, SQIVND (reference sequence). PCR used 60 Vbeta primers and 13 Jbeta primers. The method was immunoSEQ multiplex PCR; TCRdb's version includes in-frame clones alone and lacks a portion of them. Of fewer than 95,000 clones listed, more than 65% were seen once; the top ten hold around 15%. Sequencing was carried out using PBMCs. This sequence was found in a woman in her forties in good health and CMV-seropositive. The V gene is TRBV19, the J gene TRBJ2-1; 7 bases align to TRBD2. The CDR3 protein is CASTHRGGVNNEQFF. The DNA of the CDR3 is TGTGCCAGTACTCATAGGGGAGGGGTGAACAATGAGCAGTTCTTC.